The 29 T cell receptor beta chains below were found in one sample sequenced in a study of T cells in Graves' hyperthyroidism and ophthalmopathy. TCR beta CDR3 sequences were amplified from RNA transcripts. HTBI primers drove first-round RT-PCR of the TCR CDR3. TCRdb processed the multiplex PCR reads anew with MiXCR; each CDR3 protein has one entry. The sample has under 550,000 distinct CDR3 sequences; 12% to 15% are singletons. Source material: blood. Receptor source: a woman younger than 30 with Graves' hyperthyroidism.

This clonotype showed up just a few times. V usage is TRBV15 and J usage is TRBJ2-1; 8 bases match TRBD1. V lost 7 bases, J lost 0 bases, and 5 bases stayed unmatched. This CDR3 region has 15 residues. Germline assignment: CDR1 LNHNV and CDR2 YYDKDF (reference sequence). CDR3 sequence: CATTTDRGSYNEQFF. In DNA, the CDR3 is TGTGCCACCACCACCGACAGGGGCTCCTACAATGAGCAGTTCTTC.

V is TRBV3-1 and J is TRBJ1-2, with no clear D. Germline CDR1 is LGHDT and CDR2 is YNNKEL (reference sequence). The V end was cut by 1 base, the J end by 0 bases, with 6 bases between. The CDR3 loop spans 14 amino acids. DNA for the CDR3: TGTGCCAGCAGCCAAGTTCTCTCTAACTATGGCTACACCTTC. This sequence encodes CASSQVLSNYGYTF.

There are many counts of this clonotype. The gene calls are TRBV30 and TRBJ2-1; 8 nucleotides agree with TRBD1. The CDR3 length is 14 residues. J lost 4 bases, V lost 3 bases, and 5 bases had no gene match. Germline CDR1 GTSNPN, CDR2 SVGIG (reference sequence). Written as DNA, the CDR3 is TGTGCCTGGAGCGTCGGGACAGGTTACAATGAGCAGTTCTTC. Its protein product is CAWSVGTGYNEQFF.

This clonotype was observed a handful of times. The rearrangement links TRBV20-1 to TRBJ2-2, with 10 bases lining up with TRBD1. The J call may be in error: the DNA end matches TRBJ1-1 better. CDR1 and CDR2 from the germline V gene are DFQATT and SNEGSKA (reference sequence). The CDR3 is 16 residues long. In DNA, the CDR3 is TGCAGTGCTAGAGAAGGGGGGGGACAGGGGAGGCGGGGAGCTTTCTTT. Its translation is CSAREGGGQGRRGAFF.

The chain employs TRBV27 and TRBJ1-1, with TRBD1 matching 7 bases. The CDR3 length is 16 residues. V gave up 6 bases and J gave up 6 bases; unmatched junction bases: 16. Germline CDR1 reads MNHEY; CDR2 reads SMNVEV (reference sequence). The DNA of the CDR3 is TGTGCCAGCAGCCCGAATCCGGACAGGAAGGGGGCTGAAGCTTTCTTT. Translation gives CASSPNPDRKGAEAFF.

This clonotype was counted a few times. The chain links TRBV5-4 to TRBJ1-2; D gene unclear. Deletions cut 0 bases from V and 8 bases from J, with 11 bases between. Germline CDR1 and CDR2: SGHNT and YYREEE (reference sequence). The CDR3 loop spans 13 amino acids. CDR3 sequence reads: CASSLGVAGGYTF. CDR3 nucleotide sequence: TGTGCCAGCAGCTTGGGGGTGGCCGGCGGCTACACCTTC.

This clonotype was recorded many times. The junction differs from germline at one of its ends, possibly a read error. The V call is TRBV6-1, the J call TRBJ1-1, with a weak D call TRBD1 (6 bases). The CDR3 contains 16 residues. Germline-derived CDR1 and CDR2 are MNHNS and SASEGT. CDR3 DNA sequence: TGTGCCAGCAGACCTGACAGGCAAAGGTTGAACGCTGAAGCTTTCTTT. Protein sequence: CASRPDRQRLNAEAFF.

Comment on this clonotype: A read error may explain this, as a much larger clone is one base away. The rearrangement joins TRBV30 to TRBJ2-1, with 9 nucleotides matching TRBD1. Germline V CDR1 and CDR2: GTSNPN, SVGIG (reference sequence). The CDR3 totals 13 residues. The V segment lost 8 bases and the J segment 6 bases; nucleotides outside the gene matches: 8. The CDR3 region is CAGHGTGPNEQFF. The CDR3 nucleotides read TGTGCCGGGCACGGGACAGGGCCCAATGAGCAGTTCTTC.

This clonotype has more than one count but fewer than ten. V usage is TRBV18 and J usage is TRBJ2-4; 7 bases are a match to TRBD2. The ends lost 3 bases at V and 8 bases at J; junction bases unmatched: 4. The CDR3 totals 13 residues. Germline assignment: CDR1 KGHSH and CDR2 LQKENI. CDR3 sequence (DNA): TGTGCCAGCTCACCCGCAGGGAGGGACATTCAGTACTTC. Translating gives CASSPAGRDIQYF.

This clonotype was counted at least ten times. The chain couples TRBV24-1 to TRBJ1-2; 8 nucleotides line up with TRBD1. J was trimmed by 7 bases and V by 0 bases; bases with no gene match: 6. Looked up from germline, CDR1 is KGHDR and CDR2 is SFDVKD. This CDR3 is built from 15 residues. The CDR3 protein is CATSDLGQGGAGYTF. As DNA, the CDR3 is TGTGCCACCAGTGATTTGGGACAGGGAGGGGCTGGCTACACCTTC.

The chain carries TRBV20-1 and TRBJ2-5; perhaps TRBD2 as D (5 bases). Trimming removed 4 bases from V and 2 bases from J, with 17 bases in between. Per the germline V gene, CDR1 is DFQATT and CDR2 is SNEGSKA (reference sequence). The CDR3 spans 15 residues. CDR3 in amino acids: CSATRPLATQETQYF. Here the CDR3 DNA reads TGCAGTGCTACTCGACCCCTAGCTACACAAGAGACCCAGTACTTC.

This clonotype appeared many times. CDR3 sequence: CSASGRNLNIQYF. Written as DNA, the CDR3 is TGCAGTGCTAGCGGGCGAAACTTAAACATTCAGTACTTC. The chain joins TRBV20-1 to TRBJ2-4; no definite D call. CDR1 and CDR2 (germline): DFQATT, SNEGSKA (reference sequence). The length of the CDR3 is 13 residues. Trimming removed 3 bases from V and 6 bases from J, with 12 bases in between.

There are many counts of this clonotype. The chain combines TRBV28 with TRBJ1-2; TRBD1 is a possible D gene (6 bases). Germline assignment: CDR1 MDHEN and CDR2 SYDVKM. This CDR3 has 14 amino acids. With 7 bases removed from V and 7 bases from J, the gap between germline ends came to 19 bases. CDR3 residues: CASTPARGAPGYTF. CDR3 sequence (DNA): TGTGCCAGCACACCCGCCCGGGGGGCGCCTGGCTACACCTTC.

This clonotype was seen at least ten times. J is TRBJ2-7 and V is TRBV11-1; the match to TRBD1 covers 8 bases. CDR1 is SGHAT and CDR2 is FQDESV in the germline V gene (reference sequence). J was trimmed by 4 bases and V by 6 bases; bases with no gene match: 8. This CDR3 is built from 14 residues. Here the CDR3 reads CASSWTGPEYEQYF. CDR3 DNA: TGTGCCAGCAGTTGGACAGGGCCCGAGTACGAGCAGTACTTC.

Regarding this clonotype: This clone may be a read error of a much larger clone one base away. The V gene is TRBV10-3, the J gene TRBJ2-3; the D is unclear. Germline lookup yields CDR1 ENHRY and CDR2 SYGVKD. With 2 bases removed from V and 5 bases from J, the gap between germline ends came to 17 bases. CDR3 length: 16 residues. The CDR3 here is CAISEESVLGIDTQYF. CDR3 DNA: TGTGCCATCAGTGAGGAGTCCGTCTTAGGCATAGATACGCAGTATTTT.

This clonotype was detected only a few times. The J gene is TRBJ2-7, the V gene TRBV13; TRBD2 agrees at 10 bases. With V trimmed by 4 bases and J by 2 bases, 8 bases remained unmatched. The CDR3 has 16 amino acids. Germline CDR1 is PRHDT and CDR2 is FYEKMQ (reference sequence). The CDR3 protein is CASSSKLGLATYEQYF. The CDR3 DNA follows: TGTGCCAGCAGCTCGAAGCTGGGACTAGCGACCTACGAGCAGTACTTC.

This clonotype occurred many times. A junction boundary mismatches the germline segment, possibly from a read error. The chain joins TRBV5-1 to TRBJ1-1, with unresolved D. The CDR3 is 13 amino acids. Germline CDR1 is SGHRS and CDR2 is YFSETQ. CDR3 nucleotides: TGCGCCAGCAGCTTGGGCCAGAACATTGAAGCTTTCTTT. It codes for CASSLGQNIEAFF.

This clonotype was detected ten times or more. The genes are TRBV27 and TRBJ1-1, with D tentatively TRBD1 (6 bases). From germline, CDR1 is MNHEY and CDR2 SMNVEV (reference sequence). This CDR3 comprises 14 residues. V was cut by 7 bases and J by 5 bases, with 17 bases left in between. CDR3 region: CASTLGRGSTEAFF. CDR3 sequence (DNA): TGTGCCAGCACCTTGGGGAGGGGGTCGACTGAAGCTTTCTTT.

This clonotype was observed at least ten times. This chain connects TRBV12-3 or TRBV12-4 to TRBJ2-1; 9 nucleotides line up with TRBD1. The CDR3 has 15 amino acids. Unmatched junction bases numbered 11, after V lost 6 bases and J lost 8 bases. CDR3 residues: CASRTSGTGWYEQFF. CDR3 coding DNA: TGTGCCAGCAGGACCTCCGGGACAGGGTGGTATGAGCAGTTCTTC.

This clonotype has only a few counts. A much larger clone differs from this one at a single base, so this may be a read error. Without the conserved terminal phenylalanine or tryptophan, this CDR3 likely stems from a read error. This chain links TRBV30 with TRBJ1-1; tentative D call: TRBD1 (6 bases). CDR3 length: 13 amino acids. Per the germline V gene, CDR1 is GTSNPN and CDR2 is SVGIG (reference sequence). Trimming pared 4 bases from V and 3 bases from J, leaving 12 bases between. The CDR3 DNA is TGTGCCTGGAACGAGAACAGGGACACTGAAGCTTTCTCT. Translating gives CAWNENRDTEAFS.

A single count supports this clonotype. The CDR3 DNA sequence: TGTGCCAGCAGTCCAGGGTACGGGGTCTCGCATGATGAAAAACTGTTTTTT. The encoded protein is CASSPGYGVSHDEKLFF. V is TRBV27 and J is TRBJ1-4; a possible D gene is TRBD1 (5 bases). The V end lost 5 bases, the J end lost 6 bases, and 22 bases lay between the germline ends. From germline, CDR1 is MNHEY and CDR2 SMNVEV (reference sequence). This CDR3 is built from 17 residues. The full variable domain, rest sourced from reference TRBV27 and TRBJ1-4, is EAQVTQNPRYLITVTGKKLTVTCSQNMNHEYMSWYRQDPGLGLRQIYYSMNVEVTDKGDVPEGYKVSRKEKRNFPLILESPSPNQTSLYFCASSPGYGVSHDEKLFFGSGTQLSVL.

At least ten counts were recorded for this clonotype. V usage is TRBV27 and J usage is TRBJ1-6, with D hard to call. Germline V gene lookup returns CDR1 MNHEY and CDR2 SMNVEV (reference sequence). V was cut by 5 bases and J by 6 bases, with 17 bases left in between. The CDR3 sequence is 16 residues long. The CDR3 is CASSPWTKSPNSPLHF. CDR3 nucleotide sequence: TGTGCCAGCAGTCCCTGGACCAAATCTCCTAATTCACCCCTCCACTTT.

The chain employs TRBV9 and TRBJ2-2; no definite D call. The CDR3 loop spans 16 amino acids. Germline V gene data show CDR1 as SGDLS and CDR2 as YYNGEE. Trimming shortened V by 0 bases and J by 6 bases, and 15 bases separated the two germline ends. CDR3 nucleotide sequence: TGTGCCAGCAGCGTAGGGTGGACCCCCGGTCCCGGGGAGCTGTTTTTT. Translation: CASSVGWTPGPGELFF. Supplemented by reference TRBV9 and TRBJ2-2, the full variable domain reads DSGVTQTPKHLITATGQRVTLRCSPRSGDLSVYWYQQSLDQGLQFLIQYYNGEERAKGNILERFSAQQFPDLHSELNLSSLELGDSALYFCASSVGWTPGPGELFFGEGSRLTVL.

This chain links TRBV11-2 with TRBJ2-2; 7 nucleotides match TRBD1. Germline values: CDR1 SGHAT, CDR2 FQNNGV. This CDR3 contains 16 residues. The V segment lost 2 bases and the J segment 4 bases; nucleotides outside the gene matches: 7. CDR3 residues: CASSLITGDPTGELFF. CDR3 sequence (DNA): TGTGCCAGCAGCTTAATCACAGGGGACCCCACCGGGGAGCTGTTTTTT.

In its sample, this clonotype was seen many times. The chain couples TRBV20-1 to TRBJ2-3, with 8 bases matching TRBD1. Germline-derived CDR1 and CDR2 are DFQATT and SNEGSKA (reference sequence). The CDR3 is 13 residues long. The trim removed 3 bases at V and 3 bases at J, leaving 2 bases unmatched. The chain's CDR3 is CSARRTGTDTQYF. CDR3 coding DNA: TGCAGTGCTAGGAGGACAGGGACAGATACGCAGTATTTT.

This clonotype occurred many times. V gene TRBV19 combines with J gene TRBJ1-1; 7 nucleotides align to TRBD1. This CDR3 comprises 16 residues. With 4 bases clipped from V and 0 bases from J, the junction kept 8 bases outside the gene matches. The germline V gene encodes CDR1 LNHDA and CDR2 SQIVND (reference sequence). CDR3 DNA sequence: TGTGCCAGTAGTACAATTAGACAGGGCCTGAACACTGAAGCTTTCTTT. Its protein is CASSTIRQGLNTEAFF.

This clonotype was recorded many times. This sequence joins TRBV9 and TRBJ1-2; 9 nucleotides match TRBD1. This CDR3 contains 14 residues. Looked up from germline, CDR1 is SGDLS and CDR2 is YYNGEE. The V segment lost 3 bases and the J segment 9 bases; nucleotides outside the gene matches: 9. The CDR3 protein is CASSATGGRMSYTF. In DNA form, the CDR3 reads TGTGCCAGCAGCGCGACAGGGGGACGTATGAGCTACACCTTC.

This clonotype was counted ten times or more. The genes are TRBV28 and TRBJ2-5; 9 bases map to TRBD1. This CDR3 comprises 16 residues. Germline CDR1 MDHEN, CDR2 SYDVKM. V was pared by 4 bases and J by 3 bases, with 9 bases of the junction left unmatched. CDR3 coding DNA: TGTGCCAGCAGTTGGGGACAGGGCGATTGGGAAGAGACCCAGTACTTC. Encoded protein: CASSWGQGDWEETQYF.

CDR3 DNA sequence: TGTGCCAGCAGTTCACCCCGGGACAGGGTATCTTATGAGCAGTTCTTC. Its translation: CASSSPRDRVSYEQFF. This chain uses TRBV28 with TRBJ2-1; TRBD1 aligns across 9 bases. The V gene's germline CDR1 is MDHEN and CDR2 SYDVKM. CDR3 length: 16 residues. The trim removed 4 bases at V and 8 bases at J, leaving 12 bases unmatched.